This T cell receptor beta chain derives from a study of blood T cell repertoires in COVID-19. As for the study in general: The cDNA or gDNA used as material had been derived from T cells, B-cell-depleted T cells, or PBMCs.

In the original processing: Reference gene primer amplification yielded estimated nucleated cell counts. Sequencing used immunoSEQ multiplex PCR; TCRdb keeps in-frame clones, though not all of them. V and J calls and clone size are given by that table; D and trimming were obtained from the DNA. The sample records about 200,000 clones, around nine tenths being singletons. V gave up 1 base and J gave up 1 base, with 11 bases separating them. CDR1 is MNHEY and CDR2 is SVGEGT in the germline V gene. The CDR3 extends over 17 amino acids. The V gene is TRBV6-2 or TRBV6-3, the J gene TRBJ2-6; possibly TRBD1 for D (7 bases). The source is a man aged 55 to 70 with active or convalescent COVID-19. The source material was peripheral blood. CDR3 amino acids: CASSYFPGGSGANVLTF. CDR3 in DNA: TGTGCCAGCAGTTACTTTCCAGGGGGGTCTGGGGCCAACGTCCTGACTTTC.